This T cell receptor beta chain came from a study of blood T cell repertoires in COVID-19. Only in-frame clones appear in the TCRdb table, and some are missing; sequencing was by immunoSEQ multiplex PCR. The data hold 270,000 or so clones, with around 88% observed a single time. Trimming cost V 11 bases and J 1 base; bases outside gene matches: 6. Germline values: CDR1 MNHEY, CDR2 SVGAGI. The CDR3 has 13 amino acids. The sequence came from a man aged 35 to 55 with acute or convalescent COVID-19. This chain uses TRBV6-5 with TRBJ1-1, with 8 bases aligning to TRBD1. Sample: peripheral blood. The CDR3 region has the DNA TGTGCCGGACAGGGACAGCCGAACACTGAAGCTTTCTTT. Translating it yields CAGQGQPNTEAFF.